Below are 8 T cell receptor beta chains sequenced from a single sample in a study of technical replicates of blood from a handful of donors. TCRdb's copy holds only in-frame clones and misses some; the assay was immunoSEQ multiplex PCR. The data show tens of thousands of clones, 85% to 95% seen once. The specimen was T cells isolated from PBMCs. The source is a human donor in good health.

The chain links TRBV4-2 to TRBJ2-3, with D unclear. The germline gives CDR1 LGHNA, CDR2 YNFKEQ. This CDR3 has 15 residues. V dropped 0 bases and J dropped 4 bases, with 11 bases sitting between them. The CDR3 loop reads CASSQDTMESDTQYF. The CDR3, as DNA: TGTGCCAGCAGCCAAGATACTATGGAGTCAGATACGCAGTATTTT.

The CDR3 spells CASSFGGRAHEQYF. CDR3 bases: TGTGCCAGCAGCTTTGGCGGGAGGGCCCACGAGCAGTACTTC. The chain couples TRBV7-3 to TRBJ2-7, with 9 bases that match TRBD2. Germline V gene data show CDR1 as SGHTA and CDR2 as FQGTGA. CDR3 length: 14 amino acids. The trim removed 3 bases at V and 5 bases at J, leaving 5 bases unmatched. The full variable domain, rest sourced from reference TRBV7-3 and TRBJ2-7, is GAGVSQTPSNKVTEKGKYVELRCDPISGHTALYWYRQSLGQGPEFLIYFQGTGAADDSGLPNDRFFAVRPEGSVSTLKIQRTERGDSAVYLCASSFGGRAHEQYFGPGTRLTVT.

This rearrangement joins TRBV5-1 to TRBJ2-7; the match to TRBD1 covers 9 bases. This CDR3 is built from 16 residues. J lost 4 bases, V lost 0 bases, and 8 bases had no gene match. Germline-derived CDR1 and CDR2 are SGHRS and YFSETQ. The CDR3 spells CASSLASGQGYYEQYF. DNA of the CDR3: TGCGCCAGCAGCTTGGCGTCAGGACAGGGGTATTACGAGCAGTACTTC.

The chain couples TRBV11-2 to TRBJ2-2; TRBD2 matches at 14 bases. The CDR3 has 16 residues. Germline CDR1 reads SGHAT; CDR2 reads FQNNGV. Trimming took 4 bases from V and 3 from J; bases not matched to a gene: 1. Here the CDR3 reads CASSWGLAGDTGELFF. DNA of the CDR3: TGTGCCAGCAGCTGGGGACTAGCGGGAGACACCGGGGAGCTGTTTTTT.

V gene TRBV13 combines with J gene TRBJ1-3; D not certain. Germline CDR1 PRHDT, CDR2 FYEKMQ (reference sequence). The CDR3 extends over 16 amino acids. Deletions cut 3 bases from V and 1 base from J, with 13 bases between. This CDR3 reads CASSLFWESSGNTIYF. DNA of the CDR3: TGTGCCAGCAGCTTGTTCTGGGAGTCATCTGGAAACACCATATATTTT.

The chain links TRBV6-1 to TRBJ2-7; D is undetermined. Trimming pared 6 bases from V and 3 bases from J, leaving 6 bases between. The CDR3 is 11 amino acids. Germline V CDR1 and CDR2: MNHNS, SASEGT. The DNA for the CDR3 is TGTGCCAGCAGGGAATACTACGAGCAGTACTTC. Its protein is CASREYYEQYF.

The CDR3 loop is CASTPTMGRSSGEQFF. CDR3 bases: TGTGCCAGCACCCCAACAATGGGGAGAAGTTCGGGTGAGCAGTTCTTC. This chain links TRBV11-2 with TRBJ2-1; TRBD2 might be the D (5 bases). V lost 7 bases to trimming and J lost 9 bases, with 25 bases between them. Germline V lookup: CDR1 SGHAT, CDR2 FQNNGV. This CDR3 is 16 amino acids long. Variable domain in full (rest from reference TRBV11-2 and TRBJ2-1): EAGVAQSPRYKIIEKRQSVAFWCNPISGHATLYWYQQILGQGPKLLIQFQNNGVVDDSQLPKDRFSAERLKGVDSTLKIQPAKLEDSAVYLCASTPTMGRSSGEQFFGPGTRLTVL.

The genes are TRBV2 and TRBJ1-3; unclear D gene. CDR1 SNHLY and CDR2 FYNNEI come from the germline V gene. The V end lost 4 bases, the J end lost 6 bases, and 7 bases lay between the germline ends. The CDR3 runs to 12 residues. This CDR3 is CASSVYPNTIYF. CDR3 sequence (DNA): TGTGCCAGCAGTGTGTATCCAAACACCATATATTTT.